The 15 T cell receptor beta chains presented below share a single source sample, sequenced in a study of identical twins. TCRdb analysed the 5' RACE reads with MiXCR anew, one entry per CDR3 protein. This sample carries hundreds of thousands of distinct CDR3 sequences, over 8.5% of them seen once, and the ten largest clones take 6% to 8.5%. These data were also reused for a study on yellow fever vaccine responses in identical twins.

Sequencing used CD8+ T cells sorted from blood. These TCRs come from a woman aged 18-35 years in good health.

This clonotype was detected many times. The genes are TRBV7-8 and TRBJ2-1; D not resolved. Germline V gene sequence: CDR1 SGHVS, CDR2 FQNEAQ. Deletions cut 2 bases from V and 3 bases from J, with 11 bases between. The CDR3 totals 15 residues. CDR3 sequence reads: CASSLSADLYNEQFF. The CDR3 DNA sequence: TGTGCCAGCAGCTTAAGCGCGGACCTCTACAATGAGCAGTTCTTC.

The table lists this clonotype with many counts. The rearrangement uses TRBV5-1 and TRBJ2-1; D possibly uses TRBD1 or TRBD2 (5 bases each). Germline lookup yields CDR1 SGHRS and CDR2 YFSETQ. The CDR3 runs to 14 residues. With 3 bases removed from V and 10 bases from J, the gap between germline ends came to 17 bases. CDR3 sequence (DNA): TGCGCCAGCAGCTCCCGGGACCCTTTGGACGAGCAGTTCTTC. Amino acids: CASSSRDPLDEQFF.

In its sample, this clonotype was seen a few times. The chain links TRBV6-2 or TRBV6-3 to TRBJ1-2; 7 bases match TRBD1. Germline lookup yields CDR1 MNHEY and CDR2 SVGEGT. The CDR3 sequence is 16 residues long. V lost 4 bases to trimming and J lost 4 bases; unmatched junction nucleotides: 12. The CDR3 nucleotides are TGTGCCAGCAGTTTCCTCGGGACAGAATTGCTCTATGGCTACACCTTC. Amino acid sequence: CASSFLGTELLYGYTF.

There are a few counts of this clonotype. The genes are TRBV10-1 and TRBJ2-1; 16 nucleotides line up with TRBD2. Germline V CDR1 and CDR2: WNHNN, SYGVQD (reference sequence). The CDR3 runs 14 residues. V lost 8 bases and J lost 8; bases outside the gene matches: 3. The CDR3 DNA follows: TGCGCCAGCGGAGGGACTAGCGGGAGGGATGAGCAGTTCTTC. Protein product: CASGGTSGRDEQFF.

This clonotype has a handful of counts. The gene calls are TRBV12-3 or TRBV12-4 and TRBJ1-4; a weak D match, TRBD1 (6 bases). This CDR3 contains 14 residues. V gave up 3 bases and J gave up 5 bases, with 10 bases separating them. CDR3 amino acids: CASSLGGENEKLFF. The CDR3 region has the DNA TGTGCCAGCAGTTTGGGGGGCGAGAATGAAAAACTGTTTTTT.

This clonotype occurred a few times. The genes are TRBV6-1 and TRBJ1-4; D uncertain. This CDR3 comprises 14 residues. Germline V gene sequence: CDR1 MNHNS, CDR2 SASEGT. V gave up 5 bases and J gave up 4 bases, with 11 bases separating them. The CDR3 coding sequence is TGTGCCAGCAGTCGCGACCTAAATAATGAAAAACTGTTTTTT. As protein: CASSRDLNNEKLFF.

This clonotype was picked up a small number of times. The rearrangement uses TRBV11-1 and TRBJ2-5; 7 bases agree with TRBD1. The CDR3 covers 18 residues. V shed 4 bases and J 0 bases; nucleotides not matched to a gene: 14. CDR1 is SGHAT, CDR2 FQDESV, per germline (reference sequence). The CDR3 nucleotides are TGTGCCAGCAGCTCCGCGCACTTTCCGGGGACAGACCAAGAGACCCAGTACTTC. This translates into CASSSAHFPGTDQETQYF.

This clonotype was seen more than once but under ten times. The V and J genes are TRBV24-1 and TRBJ1-2; no clear D gene. V was trimmed by 2 bases and J by 9 bases, leaving 9 bases between them. Germline values: CDR1 KGHDR, CDR2 SFDVKD. This CDR3 has 12 residues. CDR3: CATSDSERRYTF. In DNA, the CDR3 is TGTGCCACCAGTGATTCGGAGCGGCGCTACACCTTC.

This clonotype was seen ten or more times. The gene calls are TRBV24-1 and TRBJ1-2; tentatively, D is TRBD1 (5 bases). Trimming removed 3 bases at V and 1 base at J, with 14 bases between. This CDR3 spans 16 amino acids. The germline CDR1 and CDR2 sequences are KGHDR and SFDVKD. The CDR3 DNA sequence: TGTGCCACCAGTGATCGGCGGGACGACGGTAACTATGGCTACACCTTC. Translation: CATSDRRDDGNYGYTF.

This clonotype was seen many times. The chain employs TRBV20-1 and TRBJ2-2; a possible D gene is TRBD1 (5 bases). This CDR3 is built from 14 residues. Germline CDR1 is DFQATT and CDR2 is SNEGSKA (reference sequence). V was pared by 4 bases and J by 1 base, with 10 bases between. For the CDR3, the DNA is TGCAGTGCTACAGGGTTGCGGAACACCGGGGAGCTGTTTTTT. It translates to CSATGLRNTGELFF.

The sample holds a few counts of this clonotype. The chain employs TRBV11-2 and TRBJ1-1, with D possibly TRBD1 on 5 matching bases. Trimming took 5 bases from V and 5 from J, leaving 12 bases between them. CDR3 size: 13 residues. Per the germline V gene, CDR1 is SGHAT and CDR2 is FQNNGV. CDR3 sequence reads: CASSSSGATEAFF. CDR3 sequence (DNA): TGTGCCAGCAGCAGCAGTGGGGCAACTGAAGCTTTCTTT.

This clonotype occurred many times. The genes are TRBV20-1 and TRBJ2-5; D possibly uses TRBD1 or TRBD2 (5 bases each). This CDR3 spans 15 amino acids. V was trimmed by 0 bases and J by 4 bases, leaving 15 bases between them. CDR1 and CDR2 from the germline V gene are DFQATT and SNEGSKA (reference sequence). The CDR3 region has the DNA TGCAGTGCTAGAGAGGGACCCCAACTTGTAGAGACCCAGTACTTC. It yields the protein CSAREGPQLVETQYF.

This clonotype was seen more than once but under ten times. This chain uses TRBV29-1 with TRBJ1-4; TRBD1 is a possible D gene (5 bases). The CDR3 covers 14 residues. V shed 6 bases and J shed 6 bases, with 17 bases lying between them. Germline V gene lookup returns CDR1 SQVTM and CDR2 ANQGSEA. CDR3 DNA sequence: TGCAGCGTGGCTGACAGCGATCATCATGAAAAACTGTTTTTT. Protein: CSVADSDHHEKLFF.

This clonotype was seen more than once but under ten times. The chain recombines TRBV9 with TRBJ2-7; D unclear. Germline values: CDR1 SGDLS, CDR2 YYNGEE. V lost 0 bases and J lost 0, with 10 bases in between. The CDR3 covers 15 residues. CDR3 loop: CASSVGSLGSYEQYF. The CDR3 nucleotides read TGTGCCAGCAGCGTAGGGTCCTTGGGCTCCTACGAGCAGTACTTC.

The chain uses TRBV7-2 and TRBJ2-7; 9 bases agree with TRBD1. Germline CDR1 reads SGHTA; CDR2 reads FQGNSA. Germline trimming cut 3 bases from V and 0 bases from J; bases unmatched to any gene: 9. CDR3 length equals 17 residues. As DNA, the CDR3 is TGTGCCAGCAGCTTTCCGGACAGGGGCGGGGGCTCCTACGAGCAGTACTTC. Its protein product is CASSFPDRGGGSYEQYF.